This T cell receptor beta chain was identified in a study of blood T cell repertoires in COVID-19. Germline assignment: CDR1 KGHDR and CDR2 SFDVKD. This CDR3 spans 18 amino acids. V lost 5 bases and J lost 3; bases outside the gene matches: 11. The table lists this clone with a few counts. Original processing notes: Researchers report that nucleated cell counts were estimated from reference gene primer amplification. TCRdb's copy holds only in-frame clones and misses some; the assay was immunoSEQ multiplex PCR. V and J calls and clone size are given by that table; D and trimming were obtained from the DNA. This table holds 150,000 to 200,000 clones, approximately 90% found once.

The chain links TRBV24-1 to TRBJ2-1, with 11 bases identical to TRBD2. This clonotype was obtained from a man aged 30-40 years with COVID-19, enrolled during active disease. The specimen was peripheral blood. The CDR3 loop reads CATSAGLAGLQYYNEQFF. The CDR3 nucleotides are TGTGCCACCAGTGCCGGACTAGCGGGCCTCCAGTACTACAATGAGCAGTTCTTC.